The 7 T cell receptor beta chains presented below share a single source sample, sequenced in a study of blood T cells in healthy people across ages. Then a second PCR, running roughly 7 to 11 cycles, was carried out with a sample-barcoded 5' primer and a J-beta primer mix. TCRdb reprocessed the 5' RACE reads with MiXCR, giving one entry per CDR3 protein. This sample carries about 1.8 million distinct CDR3 sequences, about 49% of them seen once, and the ten largest clones take less than 2.5%. Source material: blood. The receptors shown here come from a woman in her thirties or forties in good health.

This rearrangement joins TRBV4-3 to TRBJ2-5, with D perhaps TRBD1 or TRBD2 (7 bases each). Germline values: CDR1 LGHNA, CDR2 YSLEER. The CDR3 loop spans 15 amino acids. V lost 1 base, J lost 3 bases, and 12 bases lay in between. The DNA of the CDR3 is TGCGCCAGCAGCCAAGGACAGGGAGGGGAAGAGACCCAGTACTTC. It is translated as CASSQGQGGEETQYF.

In this sample, this clonotype turned up a few times. The chain couples TRBV5-1 to TRBJ1-6; no clear D. The V and J ends lost 0 bases and 9 bases respectively, with 10 bases between them. This CDR3 spans 14 amino acids. Germline V gives CDR1 SGHRS, CDR2 YFSETQ. CDR3 coding DNA: TGCGCCAGCAGCTTGGGAGACGTGACTTCACCCCTCCACTTT. It is translated as CASSLGDVTSPLHF.

V is TRBV11-2 and J is TRBJ2-1; weak D call: TRBD2 (7 bases). The germline V gene encodes CDR1 SGHAT and CDR2 FQNNGV. The CDR3 consists of 17 residues. V was pared by 2 bases and J by 5 bases, with 19 bases between. The CDR3: CASSLRSGGGNDNEQFF. CDR3 nucleotides: TGTGCCAGCAGCTTAAGATCGGGGGGCGGTAACGACAATGAGCAGTTCTTC.

The CDR3 DNA reads TGTGCCAGCAGCAAAGCCCAGAAGAGGGGGGTCGAGCAGTACTTC. Translating gives CASSKAQKRGVEQYF. J is TRBJ2-7 and V is TRBV21-1; TRBD1 is taken as the D call from the table, unchecked against the DNA. TRBV21-1 is designated a pseudogene. The length of the CDR3 is 15 residues.

In this sample, this clonotype turned up many times. V usage is TRBV29-1 and J usage is TRBJ2-6; D unclear. CDR1 is SQVTM, CDR2 ANQGSEA, per germline. This CDR3 has 13 amino acids. The ends were cut back, 1 base at V and 3 bases at J, with 4 bases in the middle. CDR3 in DNA: TGCAGCGTTGAAGGAGGTGGGGCCAACGTCCTGACTTTC. It is translated as CSVEGGGANVLTF. The full variable domain, completed using reference TRBV29-1 and TRBJ2-6, is SAVISQKPSRDICQRGTSLTIQCQVDSQVTMMFWYRQQPGQSLTLIATANQGSEATYESGFVIDKFPISRPNLTFSTLTVSNMSPEDSSIYLCSVEGGGANVLTFGAGSRLTVL.

About this clonotype: Because the CDR3 is missing its conserved closing phenylalanine or tryptophan, this is likely a read error. The CDR3 loop is CASSFTTDAQYS. CDR3 sequence (DNA): TGTGCCAGCAGCTTTACCACAGATGCGCAGTATTCT. The gene calls are TRBV12-3 or TRBV12-4 and TRBJ2-3; D unresolved. The CDR3 sequence is 12 residues long.

This chain links TRBV25-1 with TRBJ2-7, with D perhaps matching TRBD2 (6 bases). CDR3 length: 12 residues. Per germline, CDR1 MGHDK and CDR2 SYGVNS. Trimming removed 0 bases at V and 9 bases at J, with 9 bases between. The CDR3 DNA is TGTGCCAGCAGTGAATATTCCGGGAGGCAGTACTTC. This translates into CASSEYSGRQYF.